This T cell receptor beta chain was recovered during a study of shared clonotypes between healthy human individuals. The CDR3 is made up of 14 amino acids. The V gene lost 4 bases and the J gene lost 4 bases, with 11 bases spanning the gap. Germline values: CDR1 MDHEN, CDR2 SYDVKM. Libraries were prepared by immunoSEQ multiplex PCR; TCRdb keeps only in-frame clonotypes and omits some of them. The data show around 2.5 million clones, with 90% to 95% seen just once and around 0.37% held by the top ten. Sequencing was performed on naive CD4+ T cells from PBMCs. The subset here: CD45RA+ positively selected. This clonotype was obtained from a man younger than 30 in good health. Some clones in this sample may be carry-over from other donors' samples. The chain joins TRBV28 to TRBJ1-3; D call uncertain. The CDR3 loop is CASSSRFSGNTIYF. CDR3 in DNA: TGTGCCAGCAGTTCACGGTTCTCCGGAAACACCATATATTTT.